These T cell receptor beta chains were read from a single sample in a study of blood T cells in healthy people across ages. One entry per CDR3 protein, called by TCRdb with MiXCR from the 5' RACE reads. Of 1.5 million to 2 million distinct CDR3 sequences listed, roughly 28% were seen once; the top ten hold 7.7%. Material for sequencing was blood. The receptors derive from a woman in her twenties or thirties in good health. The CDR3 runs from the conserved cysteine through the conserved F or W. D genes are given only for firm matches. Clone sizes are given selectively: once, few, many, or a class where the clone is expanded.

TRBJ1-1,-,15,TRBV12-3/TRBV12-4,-,TGTGCCAGCAGTCGCCAACTGGAAATGAACACTGAAGCTTTCTTT,CASSRQLEMNTEAFF
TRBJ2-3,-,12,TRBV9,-,TGTGCCAGCAGCGCCCCGGAGGGTACGCAGTATTTT,CASSAPEGTQYF
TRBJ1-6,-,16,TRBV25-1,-,TGTGCCGGCAGTGCTCAGGGGAGCTCCTATAATTCGCCCCTCCACTTT,CAGSAQGSSYNSPLHF
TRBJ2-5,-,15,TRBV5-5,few,TGTGCCAGCAGTAAAGACAGGTTTGAGCGAGGGACCCAGTACTTC,CASSKDRFERGTQYF
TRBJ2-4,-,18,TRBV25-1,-,TGTGCCAGCAGTCCTCTGGGAGAGATAGGAGAGGCCAAAAACATTCAGTACTTC,CASSPLGEIGEAKNIQYF
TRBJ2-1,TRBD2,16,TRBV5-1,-,TGCGCCAACAGCTTGCGCGAGCGGGAGGCTTACAATGAGCAGTTCTTC,CANSLREREAYNEQFF
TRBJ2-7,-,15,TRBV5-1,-,TGCGCCAGCAGCTTATACCAGGAGTCCTACAATGAGCAGTACTTC,CASSLYQESYNEQYF
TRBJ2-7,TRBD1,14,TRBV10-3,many,TGTGCCATCAAATCCGGGACAGGACCCTTAGAGCAGTACTTC,CAIKSGTGPLEQYF
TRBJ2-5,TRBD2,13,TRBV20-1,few,TGCAGTGCTTGGGCGGGGGATTACAATGAGCAGTACTTC,CSAWAGDYNEQYF
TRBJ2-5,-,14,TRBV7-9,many,TGTGCCAGCAGCCTGAGTGTAGTGGTGGAGACCCAGTACTTC,CASSLSVVVETQYF
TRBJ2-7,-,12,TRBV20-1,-,TGCAGTGCCTCCATGGGGGGCTACGAGCAGTACTTC,CSASMGGYEQYF
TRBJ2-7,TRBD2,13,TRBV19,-,TGTGCCGCCGGACGGGGGGGACCCTACGAGCAGTACTTC,CAAGRGGPYEQYF
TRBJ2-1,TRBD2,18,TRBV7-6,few,TGTGCCAGCAGCTTAGACTTCTCGGGGGGAAGGTCCTACAATGAGCAGTTCTTC,CASSLDFSGGRSYNEQFF
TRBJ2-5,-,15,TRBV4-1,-,TGCGCCAGCAGCCAAGATCAAGCAAATCAAGAGACCCAGTACTTC,CASSQDQANQETQYF
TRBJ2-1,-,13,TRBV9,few,TGTGCCAGCAGCGTAGAGGGGTTGGATGAGCAGTTCTTC,CASSVEGLDEQFF
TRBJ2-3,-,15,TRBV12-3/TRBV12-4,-,TGTGCCAGCAGTTTAGCGAGAGTAAGCGCAGATACGCAGTATTTT,CASSLARVSADTQYF
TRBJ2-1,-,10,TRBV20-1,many,TGCAGTGCAAGCCAAGATGAGCAGTTCTTC,CSASQDEQFF
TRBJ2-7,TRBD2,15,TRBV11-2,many,TGTGCCAGCAGCTTACGCGGGGGGTACTCCTACGAGCAGTACTTC,CASSLRGGYSYEQYF